This TCR beta chain emerged from a study of identical twins. Study-wide points: Twins shared out-of-frame alpha sequences with excess low generation probability. Twins shared beta out-of-frame sequences in excess, but this excess was weaker.

A universal primer site was incorporated via template switching, and the cDNA contained unique molecular identifiers. TCRdb ran MiXCR on the 5' RACE reads and lists one entry per CDR3 protein. The sample lists approximately 1.8 million distinct CDR3 sequences; under 35% were seen once. A word on this clonotype: Its antigen remains unidentified.

V was clipped by 4 bases and J by 4 bases, with 14 bases between them. Germline CDR1 and CDR2: SQVTM and ANQGSEA. The CDR3 loop spans 13 amino acids. This chain connects TRBV29-1 to TRBJ2-7; D is unclear. Material: cord blood. This sequence was found in a newborn girl in good health. The CDR3 DNA reads TGCAGCGTTGGGAGCCCTCAATCTTACGAGCAGTACTTC. It specifies CSVGSPQSYEQYF.